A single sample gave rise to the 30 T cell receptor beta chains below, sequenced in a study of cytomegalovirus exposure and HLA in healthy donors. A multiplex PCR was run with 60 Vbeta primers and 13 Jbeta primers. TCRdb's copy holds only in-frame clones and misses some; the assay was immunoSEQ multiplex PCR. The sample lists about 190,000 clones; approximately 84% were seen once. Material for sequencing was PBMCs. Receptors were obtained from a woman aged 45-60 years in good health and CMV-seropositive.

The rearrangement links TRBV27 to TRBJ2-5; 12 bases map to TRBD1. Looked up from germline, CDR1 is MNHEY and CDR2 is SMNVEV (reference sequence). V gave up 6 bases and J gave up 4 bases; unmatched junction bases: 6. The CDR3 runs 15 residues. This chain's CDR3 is CASSSGTGGGETQYF. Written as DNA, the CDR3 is TGTGCCAGCAGCTCGGGGACAGGGGGCGGAGAGACCCAGTACTTC.

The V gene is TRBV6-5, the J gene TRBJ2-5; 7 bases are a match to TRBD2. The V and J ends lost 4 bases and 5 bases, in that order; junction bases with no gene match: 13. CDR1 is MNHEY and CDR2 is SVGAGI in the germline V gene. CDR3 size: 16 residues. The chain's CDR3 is CASSSDWTRSQETQYF. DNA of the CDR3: TGTGCCAGCAGTTCCGACTGGACTAGGTCGCAGGAGACCCAGTACTTC.

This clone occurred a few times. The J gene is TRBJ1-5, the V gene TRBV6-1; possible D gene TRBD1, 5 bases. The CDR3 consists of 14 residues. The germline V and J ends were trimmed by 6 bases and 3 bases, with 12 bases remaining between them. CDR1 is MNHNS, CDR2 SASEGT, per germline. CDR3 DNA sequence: TGTGCCAGCAGCCCCGGGACTGTCAATCAGCCCCAGCATTTT. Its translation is CASSPGTVNQPQHF.

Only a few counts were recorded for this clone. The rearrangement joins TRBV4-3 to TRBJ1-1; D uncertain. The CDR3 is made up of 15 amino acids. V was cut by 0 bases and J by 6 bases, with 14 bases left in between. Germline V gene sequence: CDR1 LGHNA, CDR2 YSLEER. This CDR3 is CASSQESYSLAEAFF. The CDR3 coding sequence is TGCGCCAGCAGCCAAGAGAGCTACTCGCTTGCTGAAGCTTTCTTT.

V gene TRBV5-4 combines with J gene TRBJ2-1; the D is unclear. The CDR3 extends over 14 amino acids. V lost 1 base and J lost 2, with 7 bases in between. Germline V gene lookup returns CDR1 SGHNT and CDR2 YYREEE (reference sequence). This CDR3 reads CASSLNSAYNEQFF. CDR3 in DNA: TGTGCCAGCAGCTTGAACAGTGCCTACAATGAGCAGTTCTTC.

CDR3 nucleotide sequence: TGCGCCAGCAGCCAAGAAGCGGATACGCAGTATTTT. Translation: CASSQEADTQYF. The rearrangement links TRBV4-1 to TRBJ2-3; no clear D gene. Trimming cost V 0 bases and J 6 bases, with 4 bases left between them. CDR1 and CDR2 (germline): MGHRA, YSYEKL. The CDR3 contains 12 residues.

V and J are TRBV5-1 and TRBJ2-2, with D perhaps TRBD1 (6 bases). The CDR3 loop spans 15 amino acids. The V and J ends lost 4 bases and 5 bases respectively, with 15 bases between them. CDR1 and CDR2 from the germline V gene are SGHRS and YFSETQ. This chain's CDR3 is CASSPTGQETGELFF. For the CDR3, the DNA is TGCGCCAGCAGCCCCACGGGACAAGAAACCGGGGAGCTGTTTTTT.

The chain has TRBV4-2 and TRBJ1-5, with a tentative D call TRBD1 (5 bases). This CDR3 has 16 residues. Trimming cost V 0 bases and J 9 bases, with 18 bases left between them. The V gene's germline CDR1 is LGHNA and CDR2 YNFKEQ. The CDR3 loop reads CASSQDLLGGRGPQHF. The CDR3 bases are TGTGCCAGCAGCCAAGATCTTTTGGGGGGACGTGGGCCCCAGCATTTT.

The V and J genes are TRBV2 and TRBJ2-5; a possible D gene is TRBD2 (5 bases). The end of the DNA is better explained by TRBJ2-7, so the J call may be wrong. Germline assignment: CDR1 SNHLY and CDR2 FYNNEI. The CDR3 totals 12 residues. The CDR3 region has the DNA TGTGCCAGTACCTCGGAGGCTTACGAGCAGTACTTC. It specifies CASTSEAYEQYF.

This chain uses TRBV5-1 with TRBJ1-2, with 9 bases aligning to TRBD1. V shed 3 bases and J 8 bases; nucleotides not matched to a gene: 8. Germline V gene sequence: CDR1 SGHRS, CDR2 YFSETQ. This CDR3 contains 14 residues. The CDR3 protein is CASSSDRGTRGYTF. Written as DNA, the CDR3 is TGCGCCAGCAGCTCAGACAGGGGGACTAGAGGCTACACCTTC.

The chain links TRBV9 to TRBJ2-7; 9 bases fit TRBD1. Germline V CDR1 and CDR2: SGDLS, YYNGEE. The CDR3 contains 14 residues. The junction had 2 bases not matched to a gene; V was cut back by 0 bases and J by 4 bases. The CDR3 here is CASSVAGQGYEQYF. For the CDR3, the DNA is TGTGCCAGCAGCGTAGCCGGACAGGGGTACGAGCAGTACTTC.

CDR3 coding DNA: TGTGCCAGTAGTCCACGTTCAGGGACCTACGAGCAGTACTTC. Protein sequence: CASSPRSGTYEQYF. J is TRBJ2-7 and V is TRBV19; D possibly corresponds to TRBD1 (5 bases). Germline V CDR1 and CDR2: LNHDA, SQIVND (reference sequence). V dropped 5 bases and J dropped 2 bases, with 13 bases sitting between them. The length of the CDR3 is 14 residues.

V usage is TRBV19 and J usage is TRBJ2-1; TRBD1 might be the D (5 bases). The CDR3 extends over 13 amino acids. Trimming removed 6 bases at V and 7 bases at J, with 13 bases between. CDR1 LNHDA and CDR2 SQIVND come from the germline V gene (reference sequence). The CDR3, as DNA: TGTGCCAGTAGAGGCACGACAGTAAATGAGCAGTTCTTC. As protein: CASRGTTVNEQFF.

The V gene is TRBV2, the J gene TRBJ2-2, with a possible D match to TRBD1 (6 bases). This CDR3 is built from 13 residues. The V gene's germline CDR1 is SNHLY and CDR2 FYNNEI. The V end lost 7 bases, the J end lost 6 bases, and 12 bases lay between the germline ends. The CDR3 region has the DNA TGTGCCAGCACCGCAACAGGGTCCGGGGAGCTGTTTTTT. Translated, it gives CASTATGSGELFF.

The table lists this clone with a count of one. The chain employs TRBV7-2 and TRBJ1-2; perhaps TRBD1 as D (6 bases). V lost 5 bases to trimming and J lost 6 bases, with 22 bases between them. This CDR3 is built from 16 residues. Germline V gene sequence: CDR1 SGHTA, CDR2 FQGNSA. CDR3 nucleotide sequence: TGTGCCAGCAGCCCCGCAAACAGGGTGGAAGGTAATGGCTACACCTTC. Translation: CASSPANRVEGNGYTF.

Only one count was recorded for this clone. CDR3 DNA sequence: TGTGCCAGCAGACAGGGACAATACTACGAGCAGTACTTC. Translated: CASRQGQYYEQYF. The rearrangement uses TRBV7-8 and TRBJ2-7; tentatively, D is TRBD1 (6 bases). V gave up 6 bases and J gave up 3 bases, with 12 bases separating them. Germline lookup yields CDR1 SGHVS and CDR2 FQNEAQ. This CDR3 is 13 amino acids long.

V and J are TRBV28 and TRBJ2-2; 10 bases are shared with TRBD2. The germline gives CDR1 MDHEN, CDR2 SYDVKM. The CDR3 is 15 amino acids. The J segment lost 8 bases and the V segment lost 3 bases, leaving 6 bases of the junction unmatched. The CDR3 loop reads CASSFAVAGGGELFF. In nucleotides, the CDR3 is TGTGCCAGCAGTTTCGCGGTAGCGGGGGGTGGGGAGCTGTTTTTT. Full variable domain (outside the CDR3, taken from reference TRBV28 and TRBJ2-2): DVKVTQSSRYLVKRTGEKVFLECVQDMDHENMFWYRQDPGLGLRLIYFSYDVKMKEKGDIPEGYSVSREKKERFSLILESASTNQTSMYLCASSFAVAGGGELFFGEGSRLTVL.

CDR3 amino acids: CASTREGLDTQYF. The CDR3 coding sequence is TGTGCCAGCACCCGAGAGGGCTTAGATACGCAGTATTTT. The chain uses TRBV7-6 and TRBJ2-3; a possible D gene is TRBD2 (5 bases). The V end lost 7 bases, the J end lost 5 bases, and 13 bases lay between the germline ends. CDR3 length equals 13 residues. Germline assignment: CDR1 SGHVS and CDR2 FNYEAQ.

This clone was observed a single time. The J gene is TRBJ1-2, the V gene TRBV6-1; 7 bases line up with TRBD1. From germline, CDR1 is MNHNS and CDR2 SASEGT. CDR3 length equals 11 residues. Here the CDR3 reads CVSTGEYGYTF. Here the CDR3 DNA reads TGTGTCTCAACAGGGGAATATGGCTACACCTTC.

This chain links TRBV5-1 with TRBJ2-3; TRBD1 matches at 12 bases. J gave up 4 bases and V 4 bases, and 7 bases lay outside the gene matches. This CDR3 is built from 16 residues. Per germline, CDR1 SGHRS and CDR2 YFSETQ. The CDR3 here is CASSLGTGGASDTQYF. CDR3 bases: TGCGCCAGCAGCCTTGGGACAGGGGGCGCATCAGATACGCAGTATTTT.

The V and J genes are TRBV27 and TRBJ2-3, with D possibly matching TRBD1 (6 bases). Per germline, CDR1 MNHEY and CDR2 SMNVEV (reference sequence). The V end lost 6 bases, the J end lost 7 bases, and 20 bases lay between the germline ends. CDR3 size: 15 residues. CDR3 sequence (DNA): TGTGCCAGCAGCCCCGACAGGACAAGGACCCATACGCAGTATTTT. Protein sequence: CASSPDRTRTHTQYF.

The CDR3 here is CASSEGLAGGTDTQYF. DNA of the CDR3: TGTGCCAGCAGCGAAGGACTAGCGGGGGGCACAGATACGCAGTATTTT. J is TRBJ2-3 and V is TRBV7-3; 13 bases line up with TRBD2. V shed 5 bases and J 1 base; nucleotides not matched to a gene: 3. The germline V gene has CDR1 SGHTA and CDR2 FQGTGA. The CDR3 is 16 residues long.

DNA for the CDR3: TGTGCCAGCAGCCACCCAACAGGAAGGGGTGAAGCTTTCTTT. Translating gives CASSHPTGRGEAFF. This sequence joins TRBV13 and TRBJ1-1; a weak D match, TRBD1 (5 bases). Germline assignment: CDR1 PRHDT and CDR2 FYEKMQ (reference sequence). The length of the CDR3 is 14 residues. The V end was cut by 5 bases, the J end by 7 bases, with 17 bases between.

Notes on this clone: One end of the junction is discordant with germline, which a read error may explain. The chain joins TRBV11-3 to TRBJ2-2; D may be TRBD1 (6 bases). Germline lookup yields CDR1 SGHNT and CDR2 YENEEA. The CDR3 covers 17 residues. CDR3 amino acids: CASSLTTTGKAHRGAVF. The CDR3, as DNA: TGTGCCAGCAGCTTAACGACCACAGGGAAAGCACACCGGGGAGCTGTTTTT.

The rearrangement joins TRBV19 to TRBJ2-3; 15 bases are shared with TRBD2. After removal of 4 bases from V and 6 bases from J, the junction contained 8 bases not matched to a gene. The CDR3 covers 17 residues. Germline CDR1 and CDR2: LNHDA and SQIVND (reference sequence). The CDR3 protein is CASSKGLAGGGGDTQYF. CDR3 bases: TGTGCCAGTAGTAAGGGACTAGCGGGGGGCGGCGGGGATACGCAGTATTTT.

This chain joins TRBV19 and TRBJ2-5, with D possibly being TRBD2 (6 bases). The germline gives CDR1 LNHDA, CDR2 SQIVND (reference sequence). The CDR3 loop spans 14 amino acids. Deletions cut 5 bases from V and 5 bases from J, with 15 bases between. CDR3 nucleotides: TGTGCCAGTAGTGAACGGGGAGGATGGGAGACCCAGTACTTC. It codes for CASSERGGWETQYF.

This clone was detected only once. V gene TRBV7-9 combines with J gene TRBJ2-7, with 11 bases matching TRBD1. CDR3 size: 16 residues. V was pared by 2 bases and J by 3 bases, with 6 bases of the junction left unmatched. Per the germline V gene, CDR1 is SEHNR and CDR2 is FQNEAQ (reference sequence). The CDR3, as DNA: TGTGCCAGCAGCTTACCTAGGGACAGGGGGGACTACGAGCAGTACTTC. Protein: CASSLPRDRGDYEQYF.

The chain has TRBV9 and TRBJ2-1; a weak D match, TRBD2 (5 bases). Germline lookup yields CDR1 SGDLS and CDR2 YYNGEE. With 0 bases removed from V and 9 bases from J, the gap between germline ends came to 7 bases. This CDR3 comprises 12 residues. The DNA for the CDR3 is TGTGCCAGCAGCGTAGCGGGGAGTGAGCAGTTCTTC. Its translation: CASSVAGSEQFF.

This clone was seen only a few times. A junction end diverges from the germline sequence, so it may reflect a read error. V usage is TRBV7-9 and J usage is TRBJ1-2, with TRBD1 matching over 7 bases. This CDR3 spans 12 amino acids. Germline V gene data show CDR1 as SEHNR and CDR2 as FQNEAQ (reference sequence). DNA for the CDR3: TGTTCCAGCAGCTTAGACAGGGACGGCTACACCTTC. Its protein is CSSSLDRDGYTF.

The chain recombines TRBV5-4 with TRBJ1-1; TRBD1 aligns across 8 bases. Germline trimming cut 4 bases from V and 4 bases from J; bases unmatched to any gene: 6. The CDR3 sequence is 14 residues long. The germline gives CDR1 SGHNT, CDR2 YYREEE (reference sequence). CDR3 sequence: CASSEDRGITEAFF. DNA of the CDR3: TGTGCCAGCAGCGAAGACAGGGGTATCACTGAAGCTTTCTTT.